The text below deals with one T cell receptor (beta chain). Its antigen remains unidentified. This sample is part of a study of shared clonotypes between healthy human individuals. V was clipped by 0 bases and J by 4 bases; unmatched bases: 6. Germline-derived CDR1 and CDR2 are SGDLS and YYNGEE. The CDR3 totals 15 residues. Findings of the study overall: Read depth was anticipated to influence clonotype sharing among donors. Rarefaction exposed incomplete sorted-subset sequencing despite large depth. Relative to their counterparts shared across all four donors, non-shared clonotypes exhibited diminished generation probabilities. Estimated richness values were generally larger in naive subsets than in memory subsets.

Clones were sequenced by immunoSEQ multiplex PCR, and TCRdb holds only the in-frame ones, with some missing. The sample holds about 1,500,000 clones; around 97% are singletons and the top ten take roughly 1.2%. The J gene is TRBJ2-5, the V gene TRBV9, with TRBD1 identical over 7 bases. The sample taken for sequencing was naive CD4+ T cells sorted from blood. Documented subset: CD45RA+ positively selected. This clonotype was obtained from a man under 40 in good health. CDR3 nucleotides: TGTGCCAGCAGCGTAGATAGGGGGCTAGGAGAGACCCAGTACTTC. Residues: CASSVDRGLGETQYF.